The 25 T cell receptor beta chains listed next were all sequenced from one sample in a study of cytomegalovirus exposure and HLA in healthy donors. This PCR relied on a set of 60 Vbeta primers and 13 Jbeta primers. This table comes from immunoSEQ multiplex PCR, and its TCRdb copy is limited to in-frame clones, with some not included. The data contain around 61,000 clones, roughly 90% of them seen just once; the ten biggest clones take up less than 1.6%. The sample taken for sequencing was PBMCs. Source of these receptors: a man under 40 in good health and CMV-seropositive.

The count of this clone is one. The chain couples TRBV2 to TRBJ1-1; TRBD1 matches 7 bases. V lost 0 bases and J lost 7; bases outside the gene matches: 11. The V gene's germline CDR1 is SNHLY and CDR2 FYNNEI. The CDR3 is made up of 16 amino acids. DNA of the CDR3: TGTGCCAGCAGTGAAGCGCTTCGGGAAGGGGGCGATGAAGCTTTCTTT. As protein: CASSEALREGGDEAFF.

The genes are TRBV9 and TRBJ2-3; 8 nucleotides match TRBD1. V dropped 4 bases and J dropped 1; count of bases not matched to a gene: 5. Germline V gene sequence: CDR1 SGDLS, CDR2 YYNGEE. The CDR3 consists of 15 residues. CDR3: CASSTPTGGTDTQYF. The CDR3 DNA is TGTGCCAGCAGCACCCCGACAGGGGGCACAGATACGCAGTATTTT.

This chain joins TRBV11-2 and TRBJ2-5; 10 bases agree with TRBD1. The DNA end is more similar to TRBJ2-7, so the J call may be wrong. CDR3 length equals 14 residues. CDR1 is SGHAT and CDR2 is FQNNGV in the germline V gene. For the CDR3, the DNA is TGTGCCAGCAGCTACGGGACAGGGGACTACGAGCAGTACTTC. This encodes CASSYGTGDYEQYF.

The chain has TRBV28 and TRBJ1-3; the D is unclear. The CDR3 extends over 15 amino acids. CDR1 is MDHEN and CDR2 is SYDVKM in the germline V gene. Between the trimmed V and J ends, which lost 4 bases and 0 bases, there was a span of 10 bases. CDR3 sequence: CASSSLGSSGNTIYF. The DNA of the CDR3 is TGTGCCAGCAGTTCTCTAGGGAGCTCTGGAAACACCATATATTTT.

V is TRBV19 and J is TRBJ2-3; 11 bases align to TRBD1. V was pared by 6 bases and J by 2 bases, with 10 bases of the junction left unmatched. The CDR3 extends over 17 amino acids. Looked up from germline, CDR1 is LNHDA and CDR2 is SQIVND (reference sequence). CDR3 residues: CASSHPGQGVSTDTQYF. CDR3 nucleotide sequence: TGTGCCAGTAGCCATCCGGGACAGGGGGTTTCCACAGATACGCAGTATTTT. Full variable domain (outside the CDR3, taken from reference TRBV19 and TRBJ2-3): DGGITQSPKYLFRKEGQNVTLSCEQNLNHDAMYWYRQDPGQGLRLIYYSQIVNDFQKGDIAEGYSVSREKKESFPLTVTSAQKNPTAFYLCASSHPGQGVSTDTQYFGPGTRLTVL.

This chain links TRBV12-5 with TRBJ1-1; 7 bases are shared with TRBD1. V lost 5 bases to trimming and J lost 1 base; unmatched junction nucleotides: 7. The CDR3 consists of 15 residues. Per germline, CDR1 LGHNT and CDR2 FRNRAP. The CDR3 spells CASGPSGTANTEAFF. The CDR3 bases are TGTGCTAGTGGTCCTTCGGGGACAGCGAACACTGAAGCTTTCTTT.

The chain joins TRBV19 to TRBJ2-2; D perhaps matches TRBD2 (6 bases). The germline CDR1 and CDR2 sequences are LNHDA and SQIVND (reference sequence). Trimming stripped 1 base from V and 1 base from J, with 10 bases between. CDR3 length equals 16 residues. Written as DNA, the CDR3 is TGTGCCAGTAGTATAGGGAGGGGATTGAACACCGGGGAGCTGTTTTTT. The encoded protein is CASSIGRGLNTGELFF.

V and J are TRBV25-1 and TRBJ2-2; TRBD1 matches at 8 bases. From germline, CDR1 is MGHDK and CDR2 SYGVNS. V dropped 7 bases and J dropped 2; count of bases not matched to a gene: 0. CDR3 size: 13 residues. CDR3 sequence reads: CASTGGNTGELFF. The CDR3 coding sequence is TGTGCCAGCACAGGGGGCAACACCGGGGAGCTGTTTTTT. The full variable domain, its missing parts supplied by reference TRBV25-1 and TRBJ2-2, is EADIYQTPRYLVIGTGKKITLECSQTMGHDKMYWYQQDPGMELHLIHYSYGVNSTEKGDLSSESTVSRIRTEHFPLTLESARPSHTSQYLCASTGGNTGELFFGEGSRLTVL.

This sequence joins TRBV5-1 and TRBJ2-2; 7 bases line up with TRBD1. Germline CDR1 SGHRS, CDR2 YFSETQ. The CDR3 consists of 13 residues. The ends lost 4 bases at V and 7 bases at J; junction bases unmatched: 4. CDR3 sequence reads: CASSIGDSGELFF. The DNA of the CDR3 is TGCGCCAGCAGCATAGGGGACAGCGGGGAGCTGTTTTTT.

The chain links TRBV4-1 to TRBJ2-7, with a weak D call TRBD2 (6 bases). The CDR3 is made up of 15 amino acids. Between the trimmed V and J ends, which lost 4 bases and 3 bases, there was a span of 16 bases. CDR1 is MGHRA, CDR2 YSYEKL, per germline. The CDR3 nucleotides read TGCGCCAGCAGCCCGGGGAGGTTTCGAAACTACGAGCAGTACTTC. It specifies CASSPGRFRNYEQYF.

In the case of this clone: A junction boundary mismatches the germline segment, possibly from a read error. This chain uses TRBV7-9 with TRBJ2-7; 11 positions match TRBD2. CDR1 and CDR2 (germline): SEHNR, FQNEAQ (reference sequence). The CDR3 runs to 16 residues. The CDR3 reads CSSSKVAGGPLREQYF. Here the CDR3 DNA reads TGTTCCAGCAGCAAGGTAGCGGGAGGGCCCTTGCGCGAGCAGTACTTC.

V and J are TRBV27 and TRBJ2-7; weak D call: TRBD1 (7 bases). V dropped 0 bases and J dropped 3 bases, with 12 bases sitting between them. CDR3 length: 15 residues. Germline CDR1 MNHEY, CDR2 SMNVEV (reference sequence). The CDR3 reads CASSLSAGGYYEQYF. CDR3 bases: TGTGCCAGCAGTTTATCCGCAGGGGGGTACTACGAGCAGTACTTC.

This clone was counted once. The rearrangement joins TRBV5-4 to TRBJ1-1, with TRBD1 matching 8 bases. CDR1 and CDR2 (germline): SGHNT, YYREEE (reference sequence). The CDR3 totals 17 residues. Trimming at V came to 4 bases and at J to 0 bases, leaving 11 bases not matched to a gene. The CDR3 region is CASSPQPGTGVNTEAFF. Here the CDR3 DNA reads TGTGCCAGCAGCCCTCAGCCCGGGACAGGAGTGAACACTGAAGCTTTCTTT.

The chain uses TRBV28 and TRBJ1-1; 7 nucleotides agree with TRBD1. Germline-derived CDR1 and CDR2 are MDHEN and SYDVKM. Unmatched junction bases numbered 5, after V lost 6 bases and J lost 1 base. The CDR3 consists of 14 residues. The CDR3 coding sequence is TGTGCCAGCAGCCACAGGGGCGGGAACACTGAAGCTTTCTTT. Its protein is CASSHRGGNTEAFF.

The rearrangement links TRBV4-2 to TRBJ2-3, with D maybe TRBD2 (6 bases). The ends were cut back, 0 bases at V and 2 bases at J, with 21 bases in the middle. Germline V gene lookup returns CDR1 LGHNA and CDR2 YNFKEQ. This CDR3 has 19 residues. CDR3 protein: CASSQETGPGTRATDTQYF. The CDR3 DNA is TGTGCCAGCAGCCAAGAAACGGGCCCAGGGACTCGCGCCACAGATACGCAGTATTTT.

The chain links TRBV5-5 to TRBJ1-4; D gene ambiguous. Trimming pared 3 bases from V and 0 bases from J, leaving 9 bases between. The CDR3 runs to 15 residues. Germline V gene sequence: CDR1 SGHKS, CDR2 YYEKEE (reference sequence). CDR3 region: CASSWADATNEKLFF. The CDR3 DNA is TGTGCCAGCAGCTGGGCAGATGCAACTAATGAAAAACTGTTTTTT.

The rearrangement uses TRBV19 and TRBJ2-2, with D perhaps matching TRBD2 (8 bases). Germline CDR1 reads LNHDA; CDR2 reads SQIVND (reference sequence). Trimming took 7 bases from V and 3 from J, leaving 21 bases between them. The CDR3 spans 17 residues. This CDR3 reads CASTGGAGGLDTGELFF. CDR3 coding DNA: TGTGCCAGTACAGGGGGGGCGGGAGGACTGGACACCGGGGAGCTGTTTTTT.

A few counts support this clone. This chain links TRBV6-1 with TRBJ1-1; D ambiguous. Germline lookup yields CDR1 MNHNS and CDR2 SASEGT. The CDR3 length is 13 residues. V was pared by 6 bases and J by 1 base, with 9 bases between. The DNA for the CDR3 is TGTGCCAGCAGCTACGGAGGGAACACTGAAGCTTTCTTT. Translated, it gives CASSYGGNTEAFF.

This chain uses TRBV29-1 with TRBJ2-1; tentative D call: TRBD2 (6 bases). The CDR3 covers 15 residues. Germline V lookup: CDR1 SQVTM, CDR2 ANQGSEA. V was trimmed by 1 base and J by 0 bases, leaving 10 bases between them. The DNA of the CDR3 is TGCAGCGTTGAAGGCGGGGTAAGCTCCTACAATGAGCAGTTCTTC. This translates into CSVEGGVSSYNEQFF.

The chain carries TRBV29-1 and TRBJ1-2; TRBD1 agrees at 9 bases. Trimming removed 7 bases from V and 2 bases from J; junction bases left unmatched: 2. The CDR3 length is 12 residues. Germline lookup yields CDR1 SQVTM and CDR2 ANQGSEA. In DNA form, the CDR3 reads TGCAGCGCTGGGACAGGGAACTATGGCTACACCTTC. It yields the protein CSAGTGNYGYTF. The whole variable domain, remainder taken from reference TRBV29-1 and TRBJ1-2, is SAVISQKPSRDICQRGTSLTIQCQVDSQVTMMFWYRQQPGQSLTLIATANQGSEATYESGFVIDKFPISRPNLTFSTLTVSNMSPEDSSIYLCSAGTGNYGYTFGSGTRLTVV.

V gene TRBV28 combines with J gene TRBJ1-5, with D possibly being TRBD1 (6 bases). The germline V gene has CDR1 MDHEN and CDR2 SYDVKM. V was pared by 5 bases and J by 4 bases, with 12 bases between. CDR3 length equals 14 residues. The CDR3 here is CASSLRQVNQPQHF. The DNA of the CDR3 is TGTGCCAGCAGTCTTCGACAGGTGAATCAGCCCCAGCATTTT.

The rearrangement joins TRBV19 to TRBJ2-3; 12 positions match TRBD2. The CDR3 consists of 17 residues. V lost 0 bases, J lost 6 bases, and 7 bases stayed unmatched. Germline V CDR1 and CDR2: LNHDA, SQIVND (reference sequence). The CDR3 loop is CASSIDKTSGSKDTQYF. Here the CDR3 DNA reads TGTGCCAGTAGTATAGATAAGACTAGCGGGAGTAAGGATACGCAGTATTTT. Supplemented by reference TRBV19 and TRBJ2-3, the full variable domain reads DGGITQSPKYLFRKEGQNVTLSCEQNLNHDAMYWYRQDPGQGLRLIYYSQIVNDFQKGDIAEGYSVSREKKESFPLTVTSAQKNPTAFYLCASSIDKTSGSKDTQYFGPGTRLTVL.

The rearrangement links TRBV6-5 to TRBJ1-1; D is unresolved. The CDR3 sequence is 16 residues long. V was clipped by 0 bases and J by 0 bases, with 11 bases between them. Looked up from germline, CDR1 is MNHEY and CDR2 is SVGAGI. The CDR3 region has the DNA TGTGCCAGCAGTTACTCGAATCCGGGTCTGAACACTGAAGCTTTCTTT. It is translated as CASSYSNPGLNTEAFF.

DNA of the CDR3: TGTGCCAGCAGTGGTGATCTAGCGGGAGTCGAGCAGTACTTC. It is translated as CASSGDLAGVEQYF. This sequence joins TRBV2 and TRBJ2-7; 10 bases match TRBD2. Germline CDR1 and CDR2: SNHLY and FYNNEI. The CDR3 loop spans 14 amino acids. V lost 4 bases, J lost 6 bases, and 6 bases stayed unmatched.

This clone was observed a handful of times. The V and J genes are TRBV9 and TRBJ2-1; the match to TRBD1 covers 10 bases. The CDR3 has 15 amino acids. Germline CDR1 SGDLS, CDR2 YYNGEE. The V gene end was trimmed by 4 bases and the J gene end by 9 bases; junction bases not matched to a gene: 10. CDR3 coding DNA: TGTGCCAGCAGCCCGGGACAGGGGAGTTTGGGTGAGCAGTTCTTC. This sequence encodes CASSPGQGSLGEQFF.